This TCR beta chain was observed in a study of T cell changes during pregnancy in multiple sclerosis. This clone has a handful of counts. The CDR3 covers 11 residues. The V and J ends lost 5 bases and 5 bases respectively, with 6 bases between them. The V gene's germline CDR1 is SGDLS and CDR2 YYNGEE. Only in-frame clones appear in the TCRdb table, and some are missing; sequencing was by immunoSEQ multiplex PCR. Seen here are tens of thousands of clones, more than 85% observed once, and the top ten hold about 3%. The sample was peripheral blood, taken before pregnancy. The chain has TRBV9 and TRBJ2-3; D is unresolved. This receptor was taken from a female donor with multiple sclerosis, enrolled in a pregnancy study. This CDR3 reads CASRRGDTQYF. In nucleotides, the CDR3 is TGTGCCAGCAGGAGAGGAGATACGCAGTATTTT.